These 11 T cell receptor beta chains were all obtained from the same sample, sequenced in a study of persistence of HIV-infected CD4 T cells (dated by TCRdb to the early 2020s). TCRbeta repertoires were sequenced from genomic DNA with the immunoSEQ hsTCRB assay version 4 in survey mode. TCRdb carries this immuneACCESS record with in-frame sequences only. Its versions omit some clonotypes, under half of them owing to an unresolved V gene in the studies checked, with the rest unexplained. This sample comprises over 40,000 clones, 75% to 80% of them detected only once. 14% of the sample is taken by the ten largest. Reading the label with the study, this specimen's treatment or condition is: suppressive antiretroviral therapy. A pool of overlapping 15-mer peptides from HIV-1 Gag, at 0.8 to 1 ug per peptide per mL, was used to stimulate the cells. Memory populations depleted of antigen-responding cells were obtained by sorting nonresponding CD40L-negative CD69-negative CD45RO-high memory CD4+ T cells.

Antigens of these TCRs are unknown. The source material was CD4+ T cells sorted from PBMCs after roughly 18-hour stimulation, sampled from a patient who received antiretroviral therapy. The cell subset or site label of this sample denotes: CD40L-CD69- CD45RO-high memory CD4 T cells not responding to Gag peptides. Receptors originate from an adult man with HIV who was CMV-seropositive.

This clone was detected only a few times. The rearrangement joins TRBV10-2 to TRBJ2-5; D is ambiguous. Per germline, CDR1 WSHSY and CDR2 SAAADI. Trimming took 6 bases from V and 4 from J, leaving 12 bases between them. The CDR3 extends over 13 amino acids. Here the CDR3 DNA reads TGCGCCAGCAGAGATCCCGGGCGAGAGACCCAGTACTTC. Protein sequence: CASRDPGRETQYF.

This rearrangement joins TRBV7-9 to TRBJ2-4; 7 bases agree with TRBD1. Trimming took 5 bases from V and 7 from J; bases not matched to a gene: 5. The germline V gene encodes CDR1 SEHNR and CDR2 FQNEAQ (reference sequence). The CDR3 runs to 13 residues. CDR3 region: CASSPGQANIQYF. Written as DNA, the CDR3 is TGTGCCAGCAGCCCAGGACAGGCGAACATTCAGTACTTC. Combining the CDR3 with reference TRBV7-9 and TRBJ2-4 gives the whole variable domain DTGVSQNPRHKITKRGQNVTFRCDPISEHNRLYWYRQTLGQGPEFLTYFQNEAQLEKSRLLSDRFSAERPKGSFSTLEIQRTEQGDSAMYLCASSPGQANIQYFGAGTRLSVL.

The V call is TRBV30, the J call TRBJ2-3; TRBD2 matches at 7 bases. Looked up from germline, CDR1 is GTSNPN and CDR2 is SVGIG (reference sequence). The CDR3 contains 14 residues. V was pared by 4 bases and J by 2 bases, with 6 bases of the junction left unmatched. The CDR3: CAWNPGLLTDTQYF. The CDR3 region has the DNA TGTGCCTGGAACCCGGGACTACTCACAGATACGCAGTATTTT. The full variable domain, in which reference TRBV30 and TRBJ2-3 provide the parts outside the CDR3, is SQTIHQWPATLVQPVGSPLSLECTVEGTSNPNLYWYRQAAGRGLQLLFYSVGIGQISSEVPQNLSASRPQDRQFILSSKKLLLSDSGFYLCAWNPGLLTDTQYFGPGTRLTVL.

This chain uses TRBV5-4 with TRBJ2-3; a weak D match, TRBD1 (6 bases). This CDR3 is built from 16 residues. The germline CDR1 and CDR2 sequences are SGHNT and YYREEE (reference sequence). The V gene lost 1 base and the J gene lost 1 base, with 13 bases spanning the gap. The DNA for the CDR3 is TGTGCCAGCAGCTTGAGGGGGATACGGGGCACAGATACGCAGTATTTT. Translating gives CASSLRGIRGTDTQYF.

The genes are TRBV5-1 and TRBJ1-2; 8 nucleotides line up with TRBD1. Germline V gene lookup returns CDR1 SGHRS and CDR2 YFSETQ. V lost 4 bases and J lost 8; bases outside the gene matches: 10. There are 14 residues in the CDR3. DNA of the CDR3: TGCGCCAGCAGCCGTGACAGGGGCGTCGGGGGCTACACCTTC. Protein: CASSRDRGVGGYTF.

The V call is TRBV9, the J call TRBJ1-1, with 7 bases identical to TRBD1. The trim removed 3 bases at V and 2 bases at J, leaving 7 bases unmatched. The CDR3 totals 15 residues. CDR1 and CDR2 from the germline V gene are SGDLS and YYNGEE. The DNA of the CDR3 is TGTGCCAGCAGCGCCCAGACAGGGTTAAACACTGAAGCTTTCTTT. This gives the protein CASSAQTGLNTEAFF.

The gene calls are TRBV3-1 (or the pseudogene TRBV3-2) and TRBJ2-7; no reliable D call. Germline V gives CDR1 LGHDT, CDR2 YNNKEL (reference sequence). Trimming removed 1 base at V and 5 bases at J, with 9 bases between. CDR3 length: 13 residues. CDR3 sequence (DNA): TGTGCCAGCAGCCAAGTAGACGGAAACGAGCAGTACTTC. This codes for CASSQVDGNEQYF.

This clone turned up a few times. V usage is TRBV5-6 and J usage is TRBJ2-7; D is tentatively TRBD1 or TRBD2 (7 bases each). The germline V gene has CDR1 SGHDT and CDR2 YYEEEE. V gave up 4 bases and J gave up 4 bases, with 9 bases separating them. This CDR3 region has 12 residues. CDR3 region: CASSQGGYEQYF. The CDR3 DNA reads TGTGCCAGCAGCCAGGGGGGGTACGAGCAGTACTTC.

The V and J genes are TRBV5-4 and TRBJ1-1; no clear D. Germline assignment: CDR1 SGHNT and CDR2 YYREEE (reference sequence). The CDR3 extends over 15 amino acids. Trimming left V 2 bases short and J 2 bases short, with 13 bases between. The CDR3 region is CASSFNIRGNTEAFF. The DNA of the CDR3 is TGTGCCAGCAGCTTCAATATTCGGGGAAACACTGAAGCTTTCTTT.

Notes on this clone: The junction and the germline gene differ at one end; a read error may be behind it. CDR3 residues: CARSPGGALKLNTEAFF. The CDR3 bases are TGCGCCCGCAGCCCGGGGGGGGCCCTAAAGCTGAACACTGAAGCTTTCTTT. The chain recombines TRBV5-1 with TRBJ1-1; weak D call: TRBD1 (6 bases). Germline V gene data show CDR1 as SGHRS and CDR2 as YFSETQ. The CDR3 spans 17 residues.

There are a few counts of this clone. The chain combines TRBV7-9 with TRBJ2-2, with 10 bases identical to TRBD1. The CDR3 has 15 amino acids. The junction had 2 bases not matched to a gene; V was cut back by 1 base and J by 6 bases. Germline lookup yields CDR1 SEHNR and CDR2 FQNEAQ (reference sequence). In DNA, the CDR3 is TGTGCCAGCAGCTTAGGCGGACAGGGGGCCGGGGAGCTGTTTTTT. It yields the protein CASSLGGQGAGELFF.